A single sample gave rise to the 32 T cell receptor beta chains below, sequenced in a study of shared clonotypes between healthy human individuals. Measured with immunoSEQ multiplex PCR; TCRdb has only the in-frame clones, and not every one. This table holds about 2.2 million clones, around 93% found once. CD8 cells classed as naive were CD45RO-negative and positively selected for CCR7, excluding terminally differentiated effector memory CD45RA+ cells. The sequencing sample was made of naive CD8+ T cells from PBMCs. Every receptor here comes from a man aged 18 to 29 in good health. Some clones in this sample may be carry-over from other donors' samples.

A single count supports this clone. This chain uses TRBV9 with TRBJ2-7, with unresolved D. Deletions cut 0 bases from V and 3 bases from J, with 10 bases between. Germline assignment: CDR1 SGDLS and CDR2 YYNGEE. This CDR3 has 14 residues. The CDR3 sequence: CASSVGLDRYEQYF. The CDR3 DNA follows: TGTGCCAGCAGCGTAGGGCTGGACCGCTACGAGCAGTACTTC.

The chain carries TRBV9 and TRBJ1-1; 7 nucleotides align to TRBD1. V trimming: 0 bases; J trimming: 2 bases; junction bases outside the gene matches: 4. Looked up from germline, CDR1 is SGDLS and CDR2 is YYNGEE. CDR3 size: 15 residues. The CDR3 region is CASSVDRGKNTEAFF. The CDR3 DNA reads TGTGCCAGCAGCGTAGACAGGGGTAAAAACACTGAAGCTTTCTTT.

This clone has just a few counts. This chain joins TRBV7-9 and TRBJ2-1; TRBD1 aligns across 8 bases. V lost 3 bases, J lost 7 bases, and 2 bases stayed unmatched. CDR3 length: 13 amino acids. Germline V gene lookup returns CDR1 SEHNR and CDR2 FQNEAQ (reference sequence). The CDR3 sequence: CASSLDRENEQFF. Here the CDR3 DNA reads TGTGCCAGCAGCTTGGACAGGGAGAATGAGCAGTTCTTC. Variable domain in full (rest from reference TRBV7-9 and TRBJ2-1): DTGVSQNPRHKITKRGQNVTFRCDPISEHNRLYWYRQTLGQGPEFLTYFQNEAQLEKSRLLSDRFSAERPKGSFSTLEIQRTEQGDSAMYLCASSLDRENEQFFGPGTRLTVL.

CDR3 in DNA: TGTGCCAGCAGCTACGGACAAAGGGGGGCAGATACGCAGTATTTT. Encoded protein: CASSYGQRGADTQYF. The rearrangement joins TRBV7-9 to TRBJ2-3; D possibly uses TRBD1 or TRBD2 (6 bases each). The germline V gene has CDR1 SEHNR and CDR2 FQNEAQ (reference sequence). Trimming left V 4 bases short and J 4 bases short, with 15 bases between. The CDR3 runs 15 residues. The entire variable domain, with the rest obtained from reference TRBV7-9 and TRBJ2-3, is as follows: DTGVSQNPRHKITKRGQNVTFRCDPISEHNRLYWYRQTLGQGPEFLTYFQNEAQLEKSRLLSDRFSAERPKGSFSTLEIQRTEQGDSAMYLCASSYGQRGADTQYFGPGTRLTVL.

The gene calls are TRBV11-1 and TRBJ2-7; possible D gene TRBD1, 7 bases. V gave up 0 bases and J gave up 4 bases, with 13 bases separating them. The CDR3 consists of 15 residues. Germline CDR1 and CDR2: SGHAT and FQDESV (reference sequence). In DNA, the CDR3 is TGTGCCAGCAGCTTAGCGCGGGGACAGCTTTACGAGCAGTACTTC. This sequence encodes CASSLARGQLYEQYF.

The CDR3 bases are TGTGCCAGCAGCATAAACGGCCTAGCGGAGCAGTTCTTC. Its translation: CASSINGLAEQFF. The chain links TRBV7-3 to TRBJ2-1; possible D gene TRBD2, 6 bases. The CDR3 has 13 residues. V lost 5 bases and J 10 bases, leaving 15 bases between the germline ends. The germline gives CDR1 SGHTA, CDR2 FQGTGA.

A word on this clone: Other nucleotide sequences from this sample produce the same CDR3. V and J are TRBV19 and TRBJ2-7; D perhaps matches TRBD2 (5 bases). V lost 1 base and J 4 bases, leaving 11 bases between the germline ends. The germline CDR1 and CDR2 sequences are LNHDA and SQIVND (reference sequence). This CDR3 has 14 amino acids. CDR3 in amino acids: CASSIVTGSYEQYF. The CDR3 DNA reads TGTGCCAGTAGTATAGTTACGGGGTCTTACGAGCAGTACTTC.

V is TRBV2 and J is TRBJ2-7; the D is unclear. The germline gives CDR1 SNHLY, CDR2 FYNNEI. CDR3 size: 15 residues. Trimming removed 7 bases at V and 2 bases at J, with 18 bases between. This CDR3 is CASNLLGTMTYEQYF. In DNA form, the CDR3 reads TGTGCCAGCAACTTGTTGGGTACCATGACCTACGAGCAGTACTTC. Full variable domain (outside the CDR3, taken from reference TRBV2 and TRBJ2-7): EPEVTQTPSHQVTQMGQEVILRCVPISNHLYFYWYRQILGQKVEFLVSFYNNEISEKSEIFDDQFSVERPDGSNFTLKIRSTKLEDSAMYFCASNLLGTMTYEQYFGPGTRLTVT.

CDR3 protein: CASSRGAEQYF. CDR3 nucleotide sequence: TGTGCCAGCAGTCGGGGGGCCGAGCAGTACTTC. The chain combines TRBV27 with TRBJ2-7; the D gene is possibly TRBD2 (7 bases). There are 11 residues in the CDR3. Germline CDR1 is MNHEY and CDR2 is SMNVEV (reference sequence). Trimming took off 5 bases at V and 6 bases at J, with 8 bases between the two ends.

CDR3 coding DNA: TGTGCCAGCAGCTCCGGACAGGCTCAGCGCTACTACGAGCAGTACTTC. Protein sequence: CASSSGQAQRYYEQYF. The chain recombines TRBV7-2 with TRBJ2-7; 7 positions match TRBD1. After removal of 4 bases from V and 3 bases from J, the junction contained 12 bases not matched to a gene. The CDR3 sequence is 16 residues long. Germline V gene data show CDR1 as SGHTA and CDR2 as FQGNSA.

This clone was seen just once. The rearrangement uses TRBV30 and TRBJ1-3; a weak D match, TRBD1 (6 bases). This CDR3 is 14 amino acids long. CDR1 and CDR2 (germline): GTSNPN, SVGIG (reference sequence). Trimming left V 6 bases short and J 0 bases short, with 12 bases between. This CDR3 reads CACSDSVSGNTIYF. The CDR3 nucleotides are TGTGCCTGTTCGGACAGTGTCTCTGGAAACACCATATATTTT.

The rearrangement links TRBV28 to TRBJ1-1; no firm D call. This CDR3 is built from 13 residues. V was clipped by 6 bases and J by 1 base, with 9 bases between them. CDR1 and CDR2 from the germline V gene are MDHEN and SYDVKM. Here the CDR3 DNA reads TGTGCCAGCAGCACTGCTCCGAACACTGAAGCTTTCTTT. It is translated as CASSTAPNTEAFF.

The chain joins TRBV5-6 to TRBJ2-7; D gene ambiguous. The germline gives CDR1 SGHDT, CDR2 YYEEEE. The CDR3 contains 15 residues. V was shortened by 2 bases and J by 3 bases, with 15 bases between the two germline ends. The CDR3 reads CASSFLSGFYYEQYF. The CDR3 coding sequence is TGTGCCAGCAGCTTTCTTTCTGGCTTTTACTACGAGCAGTACTTC.

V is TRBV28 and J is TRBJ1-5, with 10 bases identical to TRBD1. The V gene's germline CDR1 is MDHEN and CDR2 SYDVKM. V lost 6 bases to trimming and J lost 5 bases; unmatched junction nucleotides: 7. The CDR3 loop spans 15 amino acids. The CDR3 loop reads CASSPGTGVDQPQHF. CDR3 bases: TGTGCCAGCAGCCCCGGGACAGGGGTGGATCAGCCCCAGCATTTT.

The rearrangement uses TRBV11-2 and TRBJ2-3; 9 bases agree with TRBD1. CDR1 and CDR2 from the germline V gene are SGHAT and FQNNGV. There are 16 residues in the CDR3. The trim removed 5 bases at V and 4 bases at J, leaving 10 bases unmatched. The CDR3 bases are TGTGCCAGCAGCCCACCGGGGACAGGGTTTTCAGATACGCAGTATTTT. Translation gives CASSPPGTGFSDTQYF.

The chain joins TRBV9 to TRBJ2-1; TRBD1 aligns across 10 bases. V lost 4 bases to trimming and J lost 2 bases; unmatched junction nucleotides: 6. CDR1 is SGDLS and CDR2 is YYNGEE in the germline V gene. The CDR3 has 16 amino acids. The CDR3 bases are TGTGCCAGCAGCCCAACCGGGACAGGGGCCTACAATGAGCAGTTCTTC. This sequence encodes CASSPTGTGAYNEQFF.

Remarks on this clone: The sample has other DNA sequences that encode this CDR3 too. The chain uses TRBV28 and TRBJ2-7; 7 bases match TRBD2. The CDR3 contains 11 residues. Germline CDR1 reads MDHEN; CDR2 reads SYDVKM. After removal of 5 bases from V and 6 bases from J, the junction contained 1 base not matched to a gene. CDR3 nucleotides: TGTGCCAGCAGTGGGGGGGGCGAGCAGTACTTC. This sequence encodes CASSGGGEQYF.

The chain's CDR3 is CARRQGGRNQPQHF. In DNA, the CDR3 is TGTGCCAGACGACAGGGGGGTCGCAATCAGCCCCAGCATTTT. The chain carries TRBV28 and TRBJ1-5; 9 bases are shared with TRBD1. Germline CDR1 and CDR2: MDHEN and SYDVKM. The CDR3 totals 14 residues. The J segment lost 2 bases and the V segment lost 9 bases, leaving 5 bases of the junction unmatched.

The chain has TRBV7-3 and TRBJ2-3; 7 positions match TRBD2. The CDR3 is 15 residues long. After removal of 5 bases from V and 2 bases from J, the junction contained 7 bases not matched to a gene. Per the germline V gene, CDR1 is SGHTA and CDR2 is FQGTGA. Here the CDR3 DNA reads TGTGCCAGCAGCCTTCGCCGGGGGGTCACAGATACGCAGTATTTT. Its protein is CASSLRRGVTDTQYF. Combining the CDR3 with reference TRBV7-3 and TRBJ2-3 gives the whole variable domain GAGVSQTPSNKVTEKGKYVELRCDPISGHTALYWYRQSLGQGPEFLIYFQGTGAADDSGLPNDRFFAVRPEGSVSTLKIQRTERGDSAVYLCASSLRRGVTDTQYFGPGTRLTVL.

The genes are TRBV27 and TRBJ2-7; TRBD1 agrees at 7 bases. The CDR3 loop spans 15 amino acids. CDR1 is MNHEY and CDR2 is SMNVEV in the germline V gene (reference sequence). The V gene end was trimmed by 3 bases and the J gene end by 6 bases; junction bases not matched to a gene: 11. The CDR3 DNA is TGTGCCAGCAGTTTTGGAGGACAGGCCTTTTCCGAGCAGTACTTC. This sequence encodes CASSFGGQAFSEQYF.

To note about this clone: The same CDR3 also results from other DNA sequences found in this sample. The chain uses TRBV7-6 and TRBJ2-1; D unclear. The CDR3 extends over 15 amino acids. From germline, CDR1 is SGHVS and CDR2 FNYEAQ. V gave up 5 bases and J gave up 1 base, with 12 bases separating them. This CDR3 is CASSLRLGSYNEQFF. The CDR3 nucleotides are TGTGCCAGCAGCCTGCGACTGGGATCCTACAATGAGCAGTTCTTC.

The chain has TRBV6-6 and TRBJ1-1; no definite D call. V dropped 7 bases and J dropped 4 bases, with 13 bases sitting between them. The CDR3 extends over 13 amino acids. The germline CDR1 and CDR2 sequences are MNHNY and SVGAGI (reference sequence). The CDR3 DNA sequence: TGTGCCAGCACCTCCTCCAGTGTCACTGAAGCTTTCTTT. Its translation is CASTSSSVTEAFF.

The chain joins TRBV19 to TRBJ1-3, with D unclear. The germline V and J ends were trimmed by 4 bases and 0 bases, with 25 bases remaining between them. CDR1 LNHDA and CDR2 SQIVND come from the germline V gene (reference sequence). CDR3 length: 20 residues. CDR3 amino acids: CASSTLDITAAPSSGNTIYF. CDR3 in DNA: TGTGCCAGTAGTACCCTAGACATAACCGCGGCCCCTAGCTCTGGAAACACCATATATTTT.

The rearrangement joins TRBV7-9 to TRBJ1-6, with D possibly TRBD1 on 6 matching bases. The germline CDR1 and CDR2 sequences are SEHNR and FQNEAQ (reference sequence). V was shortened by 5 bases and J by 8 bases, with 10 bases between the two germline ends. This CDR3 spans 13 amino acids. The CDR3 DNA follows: TGTGCCAGCAGCAAGCCAGGGGATTCACCCCTCCACTTT. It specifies CASSKPGDSPLHF. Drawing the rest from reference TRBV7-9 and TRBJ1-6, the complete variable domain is DTGVSQNPRHKITKRGQNVTFRCDPISEHNRLYWYRQTLGQGPEFLTYFQNEAQLEKSRLLSDRFSAERPKGSFSTLEIQRTEQGDSAMYLCASSKPGDSPLHFGNGTRLTVT.

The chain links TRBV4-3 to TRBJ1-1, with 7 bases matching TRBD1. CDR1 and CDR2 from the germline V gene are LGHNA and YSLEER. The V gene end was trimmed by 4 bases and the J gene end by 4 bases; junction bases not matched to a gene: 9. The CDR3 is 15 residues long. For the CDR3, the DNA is TGCGCCAGCAGCCGCACCAGGGGGAGGGGCACTGAAGCTTTCTTT. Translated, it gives CASSRTRGRGTEAFF.

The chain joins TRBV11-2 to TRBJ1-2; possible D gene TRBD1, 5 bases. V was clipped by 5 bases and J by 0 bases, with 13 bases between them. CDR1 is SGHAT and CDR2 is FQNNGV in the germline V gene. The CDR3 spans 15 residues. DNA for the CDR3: TGTGCCAGCAGCCCCGGATGGGGACCTAACTATGGCTACACCTTC. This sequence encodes CASSPGWGPNYGYTF.

The CDR3 DNA follows: TGTGCCAGCAGTTTATTACTGGGCGTGGGATATGGCTACACCTTC. Protein product: CASSLLLGVGYGYTF. The gene calls are TRBV28 and TRBJ1-2; the D is unclear. Germline values: CDR1 MDHEN, CDR2 SYDVKM. Trimming stripped 1 base from V and 5 bases from J, with 14 bases between. This CDR3 is 15 amino acids long.

CDR3 bases: TGTGCCAGCAGTCTAGAGGGGTCGTTGAGCACAGATACGCAGTATTTT. It codes for CASSLEGSLSTDTQYF. The chain recombines TRBV28 with TRBJ2-3; D may match TRBD1 or TRBD2 (5 bases each). CDR3 length equals 16 residues. Trimming cost V 5 bases and J 0 bases, with 15 bases left between them. The germline CDR1 and CDR2 sequences are MDHEN and SYDVKM.

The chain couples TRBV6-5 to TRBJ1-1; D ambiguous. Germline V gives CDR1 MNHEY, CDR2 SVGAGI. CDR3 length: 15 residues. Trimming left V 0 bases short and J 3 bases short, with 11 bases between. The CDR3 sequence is CASSYSVLPDTEAFF. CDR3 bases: TGTGCCAGCAGTTACTCGGTCCTCCCAGACACTGAAGCTTTCTTT.

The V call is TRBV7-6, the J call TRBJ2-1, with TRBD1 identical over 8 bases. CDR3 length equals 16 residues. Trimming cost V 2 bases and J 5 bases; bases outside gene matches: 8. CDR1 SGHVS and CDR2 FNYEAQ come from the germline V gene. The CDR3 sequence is CASSLRGQGMNNEQFF. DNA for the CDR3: TGTGCCAGCAGCTTACGCGGACAGGGAATGAACAATGAGCAGTTCTTC.

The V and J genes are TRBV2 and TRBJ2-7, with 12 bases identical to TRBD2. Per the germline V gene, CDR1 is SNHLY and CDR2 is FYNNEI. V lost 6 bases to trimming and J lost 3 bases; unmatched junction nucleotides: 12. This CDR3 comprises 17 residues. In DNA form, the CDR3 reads TGTGCCAGCAGCGCCTCTCTAGCGGGAGGGGTTCTCTACGAGCAGTACTTC. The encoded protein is CASSASLAGGVLYEQYF. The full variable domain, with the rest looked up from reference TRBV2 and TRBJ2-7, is EPEVTQTPSHQVTQMGQEVILRCVPISNHLYFYWYRQILGQKVEFLVSFYNNEISEKSEIFDDQFSVERPDGSNFTLKIRSTKLEDSAMYFCASSASLAGGVLYEQYFGPGTRLTVT.

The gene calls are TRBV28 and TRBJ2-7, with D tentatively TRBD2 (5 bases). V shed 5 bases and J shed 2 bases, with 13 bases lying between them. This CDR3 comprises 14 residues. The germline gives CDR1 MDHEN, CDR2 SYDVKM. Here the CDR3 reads CASSPMDWPYEQYF. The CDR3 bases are TGTGCCAGCAGTCCTATGGACTGGCCCTACGAGCAGTACTTC.